Following are 27 T cell receptor beta chains from one sample sequenced in a study of cytomegalovirus exposure and HLA in healthy donors. The data were produced by immunoSEQ multiplex PCR, yet TCRdb's version contains in-frame clones alone and is incomplete. This table holds approximately 170,000 clones, 85% found once. Sequenced input: PBMCs. These receptors all come from a man younger than 35 in good health and CMV-seropositive.

This rearrangement joins TRBV4-1 to TRBJ1-5; 9 nucleotides line up with TRBD1. V lost 0 bases, J lost 6 bases, and 6 bases stayed unmatched. The germline V gene has CDR1 MGHRA and CDR2 YSYEKL. The CDR3 is 16 residues long. For the CDR3, the DNA is TGCGCCAGCAGCCAAGAGGGACAGGGCTTTGGTCAGCCCCAGCATTTT. Protein: CASSQEGQGFGQPQHF.

This chain connects TRBV28 to TRBJ1-1; D is ambiguous. The ends were cut back, 2 bases at V and 0 bases at J, with 7 bases in the middle. Germline V gene lookup returns CDR1 MDHEN and CDR2 SYDVKM. CDR3 length equals 14 residues. The CDR3 DNA follows: TGTGCCAGCAGTTTAGGTCGGTTGAACACTGAAGCTTTCTTT. Translating it yields CASSLGRLNTEAFF.

The rearrangement uses TRBV6-6 and TRBJ2-7; TRBD2 is a possible D gene (5 bases). V gave up 4 bases and J gave up 4 bases, with 20 bases separating them. The CDR3 consists of 16 residues. Per the germline V gene, CDR1 is MNHNY and CDR2 is SVGAGI (reference sequence). CDR3 sequence reads: CASSFQMRDFWYEQYF. CDR3 bases: TGTGCCAGCAGTTTCCAGATGAGGGATTTTTGGTACGAGCAGTACTTC.

The J gene is TRBJ2-3, the V gene TRBV27; unclear D gene. The CDR3 is 13 residues long. V was trimmed by 5 bases and J by 2 bases, leaving 8 bases between them. The V gene's germline CDR1 is MNHEY and CDR2 SMNVEV (reference sequence). The CDR3 bases are TGTGCCAGCAGTAGTGCGCTCACAGATACGCAGTATTTT. It is translated as CASSSALTDTQYF.

The DNA for the CDR3 is TGTGCCAGCAGTTTGGGACTAGCGGGAGGGCTTTCCTACAATGAGCAGTTCTTC. Encoded protein: CASSLGLAGGLSYNEQFF. The gene calls are TRBV27 and TRBJ2-1; 16 bases line up with TRBD2. Germline-derived CDR1 and CDR2 are MNHEY and SMNVEV (reference sequence). The junction had 3 bases not matched to a gene; V was cut back by 3 bases and J by 1 base. CDR3 length equals 18 residues.

This clone was counted between two and nine times. The CDR3: CASSEQGTGGADGYTF. For the CDR3, the DNA is TGTGCCAGCAGTGAACAGGGGACAGGGGGCGCGGATGGCTACACCTTC. V usage is TRBV2 and J usage is TRBJ1-2, with 12 bases identical to TRBD1. V lost 2 bases, J lost 6 bases, and 7 bases stayed unmatched. Germline-derived CDR1 and CDR2 are SNHLY and FYNNEI. The CDR3 totals 16 residues.

The chain combines TRBV5-6 with TRBJ2-2; 7 bases map to TRBD2. V shed 2 bases, J shed 6 bases, and the junction held 16 bases outside the gene matches. This CDR3 spans 18 amino acids. The germline V gene encodes CDR1 SGHDT and CDR2 YYEEEE. The CDR3 here is CASSLGLDLFGRPGELFF. DNA of the CDR3: TGTGCCAGCAGCTTAGGACTAGATCTATTTGGACGTCCCGGGGAGCTGTTTTTT.

This chain connects TRBV30 to TRBJ1-2; D not resolved. The germline V and J ends were trimmed by 3 bases and 10 bases, with 15 bases remaining between them. The CDR3 has 12 residues. The germline CDR1 and CDR2 sequences are GTSNPN and SVGIG (reference sequence). The CDR3 loop is CAWSPRTTPYTF. The CDR3 bases are TGTGCCTGGAGCCCGAGAACCACCCCCTACACCTTC.

The rearrangement joins TRBV7-2 to TRBJ2-1; TRBD2 agrees at 9 bases. CDR3 size: 15 residues. The V segment lost 1 base and the J segment 4 bases; nucleotides outside the gene matches: 2. The V gene's germline CDR1 is SGHTA and CDR2 FQGNSA. CDR3 sequence: CASSLVAGGYNEQFF. The CDR3 nucleotides read TGTGCCAGCAGCTTAGTGGCGGGGGGGTACAATGAGCAGTTCTTC.

V is TRBV5-1 and J is TRBJ2-7; 8 bases are a match to TRBD1. This CDR3 has 15 amino acids. Germline V gene lookup returns CDR1 SGHRS and CDR2 YFSETQ. The V gene end was trimmed by 2 bases and the J gene end by 0 bases; junction bases not matched to a gene: 4. The CDR3 sequence is CASSLRTGSSYEQYF. The DNA of the CDR3 is TGCGCCAGCAGCTTAAGGACAGGGAGCTCCTACGAGCAGTACTTC.

This clone has just one count. This chain links TRBV7-2 with TRBJ1-5; the match to TRBD1 covers 7 bases. The CDR3 is made up of 15 amino acids. The V and J ends lost 5 bases and 4 bases, in that order; junction bases with no gene match: 8. From germline, CDR1 is SGHTA and CDR2 FQGNSA. The CDR3 is CASSPQGGRNQPQHF. In nucleotides, the CDR3 is TGTGCCAGCAGCCCTCAGGGGGGACGAAATCAGCCCCAGCATTTT.

J is TRBJ2-7 and V is TRBV30; maybe TRBD2 (6 bases). The ends were cut back, 4 bases at V and 1 base at J, with 14 bases in the middle. The CDR3 is 14 amino acids. Germline-derived CDR1 and CDR2 are GTSNPN and SVGIG (reference sequence). As DNA, the CDR3 is TGTGCCTGGACCCCTAGCGCCCTTTCCTACGAGCAGTACTTC. Its translation is CAWTPSALSYEQYF. Supplemented by reference TRBV30 and TRBJ2-7, the full variable domain reads SQTIHQWPATLVQPVGSPLSLECTVEGTSNPNLYWYRQAAGRGLQLLFYSVGIGQISSEVPQNLSASRPQDRQFILSSKKLLLSDSGFYLCAWTPSALSYEQYFGPGTRLTVT.

The rearrangement uses TRBV11-2 and TRBJ2-4; D is possibly TRBD1 (6 bases). Trimming shortened V by 1 base and J by 1 base, and 8 bases separated the two germline ends. Germline V gene sequence: CDR1 SGHAT, CDR2 FQNNGV. This CDR3 has 15 residues. The CDR3: CASSLVTGAKNIQYF. CDR3 DNA sequence: TGTGCCAGCAGCTTAGTCACAGGGGCCAAAAACATTCAGTACTTC.

The chain uses TRBV30 and TRBJ2-3; 11 nucleotides match TRBD2. V gave up 1 base and J gave up 3 bases; unmatched junction bases: 9. The CDR3 loop spans 17 amino acids. Germline loops: CDR1 GTSNPN, CDR2 SVGIG (reference sequence). CDR3 amino acids: CAWSEPRSGRATDTQYF. Here the CDR3 DNA reads TGTGCCTGGAGTGAGCCCCGTAGCGGGAGGGCTACAGATACGCAGTATTTT.

The chain employs TRBV11-2 and TRBJ2-1; 9 nucleotides line up with TRBD1. In germline, CDR1 is SGHAT, CDR2 FQNNGV. CDR3 length equals 15 residues. The V segment lost 4 bases and the J segment 3 bases; nucleotides outside the gene matches: 4. DNA for the CDR3: TGTGCCAGCAGCTCCCCGGACAGGGGCTACAATGAGCAGTTCTTC. Encoded protein: CASSSPDRGYNEQFF.

The rearrangement joins TRBV28 to TRBJ2-3; 8 bases map to TRBD1. The CDR3 loop spans 14 amino acids. From germline, CDR1 is MDHEN and CDR2 SYDVKM. With 5 bases clipped from V and 2 bases from J, the junction kept 3 bases outside the gene matches. This CDR3 is CASSRDRSTDTQYF. The DNA for the CDR3 is TGTGCCAGCAGTCGGGACAGGTCCACAGATACGCAGTATTTT.

The chain has TRBV12-2 and TRBJ2-5; whether TRBD2, the table's D call, matches the DNA was not checked. TRBV12-2 is a documented pseudogene. CDR3 length: 19 amino acids. CDR3 region: CASRLVKAGGNSPQETQYF. CDR3 coding DNA: TGTGCAAGTCGCTTAGTCAAAGCGGGGGGCAATTCACCCCAGGAGACCCAGTACTTC.

This clone has a handful of counts. J is TRBJ1-2 and V is TRBV5-1; 9 bases align to TRBD1. With 4 bases clipped from V and 5 bases from J, the junction kept 3 bases outside the gene matches. The length of the CDR3 is 13 residues. Looked up from germline, CDR1 is SGHRS and CDR2 is YFSETQ. The chain's CDR3 is CASSQGTGYGYTF. For the CDR3, the DNA is TGCGCCAGCAGCCAGGGGACAGGGTATGGCTACACCTTC.

J is TRBJ2-4 and V is TRBV28, with 10 bases matching TRBD1. The junction had 6 bases not matched to a gene; V was cut back by 6 bases and J by 7 bases. The CDR3 sequence is 14 residues long. Germline values: CDR1 MDHEN, CDR2 SYDVKM. The CDR3 protein is CASSLGQGSNIQYF. The CDR3 bases are TGTGCCAGCAGCCTGGGACAGGGGTCCAACATTCAGTACTTC.

The gene calls are TRBV9 and TRBJ2-5; 7 nucleotides agree with TRBD1. In germline, CDR1 is SGDLS, CDR2 YYNGEE. This CDR3 contains 13 residues. The trim removed 4 bases at V and 5 bases at J, leaving 5 bases unmatched. The CDR3 region has the DNA TGTGCCAGCAGCCAAGGGGGCTTTGAGACCCAGTACTTC. As protein: CASSQGGFETQYF.

CDR3 coding DNA: TGTGCCAGCAAAAGGAGGAACAATGAGCAGTTCTTC. It codes for CASKRRNNEQFF. V gene TRBV28 combines with J gene TRBJ2-1; TRBD2 might be the D (5 bases). V was clipped by 7 bases and J by 5 bases, with 9 bases between them. Germline CDR1 and CDR2: MDHEN and SYDVKM. The CDR3 extends over 12 amino acids. Looking up the rest from reference TRBV28 and TRBJ2-1 gives the full variable domain: DVKVTQSSRYLVKRTGEKVFLECVQDMDHENMFWYRQDPGLGLRLIYFSYDVKMKEKGDIPEGYSVSREKKERFSLILESASTNQTSMYLCASKRRNNEQFFGPGTRLTVL.

V usage is TRBV2 and J usage is TRBJ1-4; D call uncertain. Trimming cost V 8 bases and J 7 bases, with 14 bases left between them. From germline, CDR1 is SNHLY and CDR2 FYNNEI. This CDR3 region has 13 residues. The chain's CDR3 is CASHRRYGEKLFF. CDR3 DNA: TGTGCCAGCCACCGGAGGTACGGTGAAAAACTGTTTTTT.

This sequence joins TRBV7-3 and TRBJ2-1; 10 bases are shared with TRBD2. The length of the CDR3 is 15 residues. V shed 4 bases and J 9 bases; nucleotides not matched to a gene: 9. Germline assignment: CDR1 SGHTA and CDR2 FQGTGA. CDR3: CASSSLAGGFGEQFF. CDR3 DNA sequence: TGTGCCAGCAGCTCATTAGCGGGAGGTTTCGGTGAGCAGTTCTTC.

In this sample, this clone turned up once. The CDR3 loop reads CASSLRGTEAFF. DNA of the CDR3: TGTGCCAGCAGTCTAAGAGGAACTGAAGCTTTCTTT. V is TRBV7-9 and J is TRBJ1-1, with D unresolved. Trimming shortened V by 6 bases and J by 5 bases, and 10 bases separated the two germline ends. The CDR3 is 12 amino acids. CDR1 is SEHNR, CDR2 FQNEAQ, per germline (reference sequence). Combining the CDR3 with reference TRBV7-9 and TRBJ1-1 gives the whole variable domain DTGVSQNPRHKITKRGQNVTFRCDPISEHNRLYWYRQTLGQGPEFLTYFQNEAQLEKSRLLSDRFSAERPKGSFSTLEIQRTEQGDSAMYLCASSLRGTEAFFGQGTRLTVV.

The chain carries TRBV10-3 and TRBJ1-2, with D uncertain. The germline V gene has CDR1 ENHRY and CDR2 SYGVKD. CDR3 length: 13 amino acids. The germline V and J ends were trimmed by 2 bases and 4 bases, with 8 bases remaining between them. In DNA, the CDR3 is TGTGCCATCAGTGAGAGTACAGTCTATGGCTACACCTTC. Translation gives CAISESTVYGYTF.

The V call is TRBV2, the J call TRBJ1-2; D gene ambiguous. V was pared by 1 base and J by 3 bases, with 6 bases between. Per germline, CDR1 SNHLY and CDR2 FYNNEI. This CDR3 has 13 amino acids. The CDR3 loop is CASSEGSDYGYTF. The CDR3 bases are TGTGCCAGCAGTGAAGGGTCAGACTATGGCTACACCTTC.

The CDR3 is CASSLARGGETQYF. The CDR3 nucleotides are TGTGCCAGCAGCTTGGCCCGGGGAGGAGAGACCCAGTACTTC. This rearrangement joins TRBV5-4 to TRBJ2-5, with a tentative D call TRBD2 (6 bases). V was trimmed by 0 bases and J by 4 bases, leaving 10 bases between them. The CDR3 consists of 14 residues. Germline V gene lookup returns CDR1 SGHNT and CDR2 YYREEE (reference sequence).